These 32 T cell receptor beta chains share one sample of origin, sequenced in a study of blood T cell repertoires in COVID-19. Clones were sequenced by immunoSEQ multiplex PCR, and TCRdb holds only the in-frame ones, with some missing. The table has 130,000 or so clones, about 86% seen once. What was sequenced was peripheral blood. These receptors all stem from a woman aged 55-69 years with acute or convalescent COVID-19.

The chain employs TRBV19 and TRBJ2-3; a possible D gene is TRBD1 (5 bases). This CDR3 comprises 14 residues. CDR1 and CDR2 (germline): LNHDA, SQIVND (reference sequence). The V gene lost 4 bases and the J gene lost 1 base, with 9 bases spanning the gap. This chain's CDR3 is CASSKLGGTDTQYF. The CDR3 bases are TGTGCCAGTAGTAAGCTAGGGGGCACAGATACGCAGTATTTT.

V gene TRBV5-4 combines with J gene TRBJ2-2, with D unclear. This CDR3 contains 16 residues. The V gene lost 0 bases and the J gene lost 4 bases, with 13 bases spanning the gap. Germline CDR1 reads SGHNT; CDR2 reads YYREEE (reference sequence). For the CDR3, the DNA is TGTGCCAGCAGCTTGGGACTCCCTCCAACCACCGGGGAGCTGTTTTTT. It is translated as CASSLGLPPTTGELFF.

This sequence joins TRBV10-3 and TRBJ1-2; weak D call: TRBD1 (6 bases). Trimming cost V 0 bases and J 3 bases, with 11 bases left between them. Germline V gene sequence: CDR1 ENHRY, CDR2 SYGVKD. The CDR3 sequence is 15 residues long. The CDR3 DNA follows: TGTGCCATCAGTGAGTCGAGGAACAGGGACTATGGCTACACCTTC. Amino acids: CAISESRNRDYGYTF.

The chain carries TRBV6-2 or TRBV6-3 and TRBJ1-1, with a weak D call TRBD1 (6 bases). V was clipped by 2 bases and J by 3 bases, with 16 bases between them. CDR1 MNHEY and CDR2 SVGEGT come from the germline V gene. CDR3 size: 16 residues. This chain's CDR3 is CASSYARGGGDTEAFF. CDR3 DNA: TGTGCCAGCAGTTACGCCCGAGGGGGTGGGGACACTGAAGCTTTCTTT.

This sequence joins TRBV15 and TRBJ2-1, with D possibly matching TRBD1 (6 bases). Germline V lookup: CDR1 LNHNV, CDR2 YYDKDF (reference sequence). The ends were cut back, 2 bases at V and 1 base at J, with 15 bases in the middle. The CDR3 spans 17 residues. The DNA of the CDR3 is TGTGCCACCAGCAGAATAAAAACAGGGCGGTCCTACAATGAGCAGTTCTTC. Its protein product is CATSRIKTGRSYNEQFF.

V gene TRBV30 combines with J gene TRBJ1-2, with no clear D. There are 16 residues in the CDR3. Trimming pared 0 bases from V and 7 bases from J, leaving 21 bases between. Germline V gives CDR1 GTSNPN, CDR2 SVGIG (reference sequence). CDR3 in amino acids: CAWSVRGSGYIRGYTF. The CDR3, as DNA: TGTGCCTGGAGTGTACGTGGGTCAGGTTATATCCGTGGCTACACCTTC.

The J gene is TRBJ2-7, the V gene TRBV9, with 8 bases matching TRBD1. The CDR3 loop spans 15 amino acids. Trimming cost V 3 bases and J 0 bases; bases outside gene matches: 5. Germline loops: CDR1 SGDLS, CDR2 YYNGEE. The CDR3 nucleotides are TGTGCCAGCAGCGGTAAGACAGGGGACTCCTACGAGCAGTACTTC. Its protein is CASSGKTGDSYEQYF. The full variable domain, in which reference TRBV9 and TRBJ2-7 provide the parts outside the CDR3, is DSGVTQTPKHLITATGQRVTLRCSPRSGDLSVYWYQQSLDQGLQFLIQYYNGEERAKGNILERFSAQQFPDLHSELNLSSLELGDSALYFCASSGKTGDSYEQYFGPGTRLTVT.

The chain has TRBV6-6 and TRBJ1-1; TRBD1 might be the D (6 bases). V lost 3 bases and J 1 base, leaving 12 bases between the germline ends. The CDR3 is 15 amino acids. Germline-derived CDR1 and CDR2 are MNHNY and SVGAGI (reference sequence). The DNA for the CDR3 is TGTGCCAGCAGTTATCGGGGGGCCGAGAACACTGAAGCTTTCTTT. Encoded protein: CASSYRGAENTEAFF.

This clone came up once. Here the CDR3 reads CASSERRGYSNQPQHF. DNA for the CDR3: TGCGCCAGCAGTGAAAGGCGGGGTTATAGCAATCAGCCCCAGCATTTT. The chain has TRBV10-1 and TRBJ1-5; no clear D. The V end was cut by 3 bases, the J end by 0 bases, with 12 bases between. The germline V gene has CDR1 WNHNN and CDR2 SYGVQD (reference sequence). The CDR3 extends over 16 amino acids.

V usage is TRBV18 and J usage is TRBJ1-1, with no clear D. Trimming removed 1 base at V and 3 bases at J, with 21 bases between. The germline gives CDR1 KGHSH, CDR2 LQKENI. This CDR3 region has 18 residues. CDR3: CASSPRSQVTGIYTEAFF. The CDR3 DNA sequence: TGTGCCAGCTCACCACGCTCCCAGGTAACTGGTATCTACACTGAAGCTTTCTTT. The variable domain in full, completed from reference TRBV18 and TRBJ1-1, reads NAGVMQNPRHLVRRRGQEARLRCSPMKGHSHVYWYRQLPEEGLKFMVYLQKENIIDESGMPKERFSAEFPKEGPSILRIQQVVRGDSAAYFCASSPRSQVTGIYTEAFFGQGTRLTVV.

In regard to this clone: The same CDR3 also results from other DNA sequences found in this sample. This chain uses TRBV7-2 with TRBJ2-3; 10 positions agree with TRBD1. This CDR3 comprises 15 residues. Germline CDR1 is SGHTA and CDR2 is FQGNSA. With V trimmed by 5 bases and J by 3 bases, 5 bases remained unmatched. The CDR3 DNA reads as TGTGCCAGCAGCCCGGACAGGGGGTTAACAGATACGCAGTATTTT. Protein sequence: CASSPDRGLTDTQYF. Full variable domain (rest looked up from reference TRBV7-2 and TRBJ2-3): GAGVSQSPSNKVTEKGKDVELRCDPISGHTALYWYRQSLGQGLEFLIYFQGNSAPDKSGLPSDRFSAERTGGSVSTLTIQRTQQEDSAVYLCASSPDRGLTDTQYFGPGTRLTVL.

The genes are TRBV5-4 and TRBJ2-1; 11 bases match TRBD1. The ends lost 6 bases at V and 4 bases at J; junction bases unmatched: 6. Germline V gene lookup returns CDR1 SGHNT and CDR2 YYREEE (reference sequence). The CDR3 is 15 residues long. CDR3 DNA sequence: TGTGCCAGCACCCCTGGGACAGGGGGATACAATGAGCAGTTCTTC. Translating it yields CASTPGTGGYNEQFF.

The chain employs TRBV3-1 (or the pseudogene TRBV3-2) and TRBJ2-5; 15 bases match TRBD2. This CDR3 is 17 amino acids long. Trimming at V came to 4 bases and at J to 7 bases, leaving 10 bases not matched to a gene. The V gene's germline CDR1 is LGHDT and CDR2 YNNKEL (reference sequence). The CDR3 is CASSPSRTSGGAGTQYF. CDR3 coding DNA: TGTGCCAGCAGCCCCTCCCGGACTAGCGGGGGGGCTGGGACCCAGTACTTC.

The chain carries TRBV27 and TRBJ2-7; 7 bases line up with TRBD1. V gave up 5 bases and J gave up 2 bases; unmatched junction bases: 18. Germline V lookup: CDR1 MNHEY, CDR2 SMNVEV (reference sequence). The CDR3 is 18 amino acids. The CDR3 region is CASSPGQVFPLPTYEQYF. The DNA for the CDR3 is TGTGCCAGCAGTCCCGGACAGGTGTTTCCCCTTCCTACCTACGAGCAGTACTTC.

The gene calls are TRBV4-2 and TRBJ1-3; a possible D gene is TRBD1 (5 bases). V lost 3 bases and J lost 1, with 10 bases in between. Germline loops: CDR1 LGHNA, CDR2 YNFKEQ. This CDR3 region has 15 residues. DNA for the CDR3: TGTGCCAGCAGCCAGGGGGGGGATTCTGGAAACACCATATATTTT. This gives the protein CASSQGGDSGNTIYF.

The genes are TRBV2 and TRBJ2-1; TRBD1 matches 7 bases. J lost 4 bases, V lost 8 bases, and 5 bases had no gene match. The CDR3 is 13 residues long. The germline V gene encodes CDR1 SNHLY and CDR2 FYNNEI. The CDR3 is CASVTDRYNEQFF. The CDR3 region has the DNA TGTGCCAGCGTAACGGACAGGTACAATGAGCAGTTCTTC.

The chain employs TRBV19 and TRBJ1-1, with a tentative D call TRBD1 (5 bases). There are 12 residues in the CDR3. Trimming shortened V by 5 bases and J by 6 bases, and 10 bases separated the two germline ends. Germline V lookup: CDR1 LNHDA, CDR2 SQIVND (reference sequence). CDR3: CASSLGESEAFF. The CDR3 nucleotides are TGTGCCAGTAGTTTAGGGGAGTCTGAAGCTTTCTTT.

The rearrangement joins TRBV5-5 to TRBJ2-5; 9 positions match TRBD1. V lost 4 bases and J lost 4; bases outside the gene matches: 8. This CDR3 spans 15 amino acids. CDR1 and CDR2 from the germline V gene are SGHKS and YYEKEE (reference sequence). In nucleotides, the CDR3 is TGTGCCAGCAGCCGGACAGGGGTGGGGGCAGAGACCCAGTACTTC. Its protein is CASSRTGVGAETQYF.

CDR3 loop: CASSHNNEQFF. The CDR3 DNA reads as TGTGCCAGCAGCCATAACAATGAGCAGTTCTTC. The genes are TRBV3-1 (or the pseudogene TRBV3-2) and TRBJ2-1, with unresolved D. The CDR3 is made up of 11 amino acids. Germline assignment: CDR1 LGHDT and CDR2 YNNKEL (reference sequence). Trimming stripped 3 bases from V and 5 bases from J, with 2 bases between.

The V and J genes are TRBV15 and TRBJ1-4, with D possibly TRBD1 on 5 matching bases. Trimming shortened V by 3 bases and J by 0 bases, and 17 bases separated the two germline ends. Germline V gene lookup returns CDR1 LNHNV and CDR2 YYDKDF (reference sequence). The CDR3 consists of 18 residues. CDR3 sequence: CATSSIHYRKATNEKLFF. CDR3 DNA: TGTGCCACCAGCAGTATCCATTACAGGAAAGCAACTAATGAAAAACTGTTTTTT.

This clone was observed a single time. The chain couples TRBV5-1 to TRBJ1-6; D remains unclear. V was trimmed by 0 bases and J by 3 bases, leaving 13 bases between them. The germline V gene encodes CDR1 SGHRS and CDR2 YFSETQ. The length of the CDR3 is 17 residues. The CDR3 bases are TGCGCCAGCAGCTTGGGGCATTCCGGGGTCTATAATTCACCCCTCCACTTT. Translating gives CASSLGHSGVYNSPLHF.

V and J are TRBV5-1 and TRBJ2-7; a possible D gene is TRBD1 (6 bases). CDR1 and CDR2 (germline): SGHRS, YFSETQ. This CDR3 spans 12 amino acids. Trimming cost V 4 bases and J 6 bases, with 11 bases left between them. CDR3 sequence reads: CASSLGAGEQYF. CDR3 bases: TGCGCCAGCAGCCTGGGGGCGGGCGAGCAGTACTTC.

This chain connects TRBV6-5 to TRBJ2-2, with D perhaps matching TRBD2 (5 bases). In germline, CDR1 is MNHEY, CDR2 SVGAGI. CDR3 length: 15 amino acids. Trimming cost V 9 bases and J 1 base, with 15 bases left between them. The CDR3 sequence is CASHLRGRNTGELFF. The CDR3 bases are TGTGCCAGTCATTTGAGAGGGCGGAACACCGGGGAGCTGTTTTTT.

The chain recombines TRBV6-6 with TRBJ1-5; D gene ambiguous. Germline V gene sequence: CDR1 MNHNY, CDR2 SVGAGI (reference sequence). The CDR3 runs to 14 residues. The ends were cut back, 7 bases at V and 7 bases at J, with 17 bases in the middle. This CDR3 reads CASKVENGYQPQHF. The CDR3 DNA reads as TGTGCCAGCAAGGTGGAGAACGGGTACCAGCCCCAGCATTTT.

The V call is TRBV28, the J call TRBJ1-2; perhaps TRBD1 as D (6 bases). The germline gives CDR1 MDHEN, CDR2 SYDVKM. The CDR3 length is 14 residues. V was clipped by 4 bases and J by 4 bases, with 13 bases between them. CDR3 loop: CASSSPGATYGYTF. The DNA for the CDR3 is TGTGCCAGCAGTTCGCCAGGGGCAACCTATGGCTACACCTTC.

The rearrangement uses TRBV20-1 and TRBJ2-7; 9 bases agree with TRBD1. CDR3 size: 15 residues. Trimming removed 3 bases from V and 10 bases from J; junction bases left unmatched: 16. Germline CDR1 is DFQATT and CDR2 is SNEGSKA (reference sequence). CDR3 bases: TGCAGTGCTAGTCCCTACTCTTCGGGACAGGGTTTTCAGTACTTC. It yields the protein CSASPYSSGQGFQYF.

This chain links TRBV9 with TRBJ1-1; D uncertain. V lost 4 bases to trimming and J lost 0 bases, with 13 bases between them. Germline lookup yields CDR1 SGDLS and CDR2 YYNGEE. This CDR3 region has 15 residues. The CDR3 region has the DNA TGTGCCAGCAGCCCTCTCGCGGCTGTGAACACTGAAGCTTTCTTT. Translation gives CASSPLAAVNTEAFF.

This sequence joins TRBV5-1 and TRBJ2-4; D is possibly TRBD2 (6 bases). The ends were cut back, 0 bases at V and 7 bases at J, with 14 bases in the middle. Germline V lookup: CDR1 SGHRS, CDR2 YFSETQ. The CDR3 length is 15 residues. The CDR3 DNA reads TGCGCCAGCAGCTTGGGTCAGAATGGGGGGAACATTCAGTACTTC. It is translated as CASSLGQNGGNIQYF.

The gene calls are TRBV30 and TRBJ1-2; 9 bases are a match to TRBD1. J gave up 7 bases and V 2 bases, and 8 bases lay outside the gene matches. Germline V gives CDR1 GTSNPN, CDR2 SVGIG (reference sequence). This CDR3 is built from 14 residues. CDR3 in amino acids: CAWSRSTGGVGYTF. The CDR3 DNA reads TGTGCCTGGAGTCGGTCGACAGGGGGAGTTGGCTACACCTTC.

In its sample, this clone was seen a few times. V gene TRBV6-2 or TRBV6-3 combines with J gene TRBJ2-7; 10 positions match TRBD1. V lost 1 base to trimming and J lost 5 bases; unmatched junction nucleotides: 5. Germline values: CDR1 MNHEY, CDR2 SVGEGT. The CDR3 has 15 amino acids. In DNA form, the CDR3 reads TGTGCCAGCAGTTACTGGACAGGGGGTGGAAACGAGCAGTACTTC. Its protein product is CASSYWTGGGNEQYF.

This chain uses TRBV5-1 with TRBJ1-6; D not resolved. There are 14 residues in the CDR3. The germline CDR1 and CDR2 sequences are SGHRS and YFSETQ. V lost 0 bases to trimming and J lost 7 bases, with 8 bases between them. In DNA form, the CDR3 reads TGCGCCAGCAGCTTGGCAGGAAGCAATTCACCCCTCCACTTT. It yields the protein CASSLAGSNSPLHF. Filled out from reference TRBV5-1 and TRBJ1-6, the complete variable domain reads KAGVTQTPRYLIKTRGQQVTLSCSPISGHRSVSWYQQTPGQGLQFLFEYFSETQRNKGNFPGRFSGRQFSNSRSEMNVSTLELGDSALYLCASSLAGSNSPLHFGNGTRLTVT.

The chain has TRBV19 and TRBJ1-6, with TRBD1 matching over 8 bases. From germline, CDR1 is LNHDA and CDR2 SQIVND (reference sequence). The CDR3 totals 15 residues. V lost 9 bases and J lost 2; bases outside the gene matches: 6. CDR3 DNA: TGTGCCAGCAGCGGACAGGGAACCTATAATTCACCCCTCCACTTT. Its protein product is CASSGQGTYNSPLHF. The full variable domain, rest sourced from reference TRBV19 and TRBJ1-6, is DGGITQSPKYLFRKEGQNVTLSCEQNLNHDAMYWYRQDPGQGLRLIYYSQIVNDFQKGDIAEGYSVSREKKESFPLTVTSAQKNPTAFYLCASSGQGTYNSPLHFGNGTRLTVT.